The rows below give T cell receptor beta chains drawn from one sample of a study of a mutant IDH1 vaccine in newly diagnosed glioma. TCRdb's copy holds only in-frame clones and misses some; the assay was immunoSEQ multiplex PCR. The sample lists 70,000 to 95,000 clones, 82% seen once, with 5.3% in the top ten. This specimen consisted of PBMCs, obtained from a glioma patient treated with radiotherapy, temozolomide or both. Receptors were obtained from a man aged 40-49 years with glioma. Some clones in this sample may be carry-over from other donors' samples. CDR3s include the opening cysteine and the closing phenylalanine or tryptophan. The D gene is left open where the match is weak. A row's size may be missing; if present it is once, few, many or a size class.

cdr3_length j_call d_call clone_size v_call cdr3_nt cdr3_aa
12 TRBJ2-3 . . TRBV7-9 TGTGCCAGCAGCTTAGATCCAGATACGCAGTATTTT CASSLDPDTQYF
17 TRBJ2-7 . once TRBV10-1 TGCGCCAGCAGTGAACGAGGGGGAACAGGGAATCGTTACGAGCAGTACTTC CASSERGGTGNRYEQYF
15 TRBJ2-1 . . TRBV5-4 TGTGCCAGCACCACGGGCCGTCTGGGGGGCAGGGAGCAGTTCTTC CASTTGRLGGREQFF
14 TRBJ1-2 . . TRBV5-6 TGTGCCAGCAGCTCGACCCAGGCCAACTATGGCTACACCTTC CASSSTQANYGYTF
15 TRBJ2-5 . . TRBV19 TGTGCCAGTGCGGATTGGGGGGGCCGACAAGAGACCCAGTACTTC CASADWGGRQETQYF
13 TRBJ1-2 . . TRBV6-5 TGTGCCAGCAGTTACAATGAAGGTGGGGGCTACACCTTC CASSYNEGGGYTF
14 TRBJ1-3 . once TRBV6-6 TGTGCCAGCAGTTACTTACATAATCAGAACACCATATATTTT CASSYLHNQNTIYF
15 TRBJ1-2 . . TRBV19 TGTGCCAGCTCCAGGACAGCAAGCTCTAACTATGGCTACACCTTC CASSRTASSNYGYTF
14 TRBJ2-1 . . TRBV30 TGTGCCTGGAGTCTCTCCTTCGCCTACAATGAGCAGTTCTTC CAWSLSFAYNEQFF
15 TRBJ1-2 . few TRBV27 TGTGCCAGCAGTTCCTATGGGGGGCTCGGCTATGGCTACACCTTC CASSSYGGLGYGYTF